The present T cell receptor beta chain was sequenced within a study of blood T cell repertoires in COVID-19. The wider study: T cells, B-cell-depleted T cells, or PBMCs supplied cDNA or gDNA.

Cohorts were based on clinical histories the participants reported. Two negative PCRs, clearance, or symptom resolution were required of recovered Cohort 3 donors. This CDR3 comprises 19 residues. Germline CDR1 is SGHDT and CDR2 is YYEEEE. Trimming cost V 1 base and J 3 bases, with 23 bases left between them. Assay: immunoSEQ multiplex PCR; the TCRdb copy retains only in-frame clones and omits some. The data hold approximately 190,000 clones, with roughly four fifths observed a single time. Sequences were obtained from PBMCs or T cells enriched from blood (not recorded which). The receptor was derived from a man aged 40-49 years who had recovered from COVID-19. The rearrangement links TRBV5-6 to TRBJ1-5; perhaps TRBD1 as D (6 bases). CDR3 in DNA: TGTGCCAGCAGCTTGTACTGGTCGGGTTGGACAGACATCAATCAGCCCCAGCATTTT. It encodes CASSLYWSGWTDINQPQHF.